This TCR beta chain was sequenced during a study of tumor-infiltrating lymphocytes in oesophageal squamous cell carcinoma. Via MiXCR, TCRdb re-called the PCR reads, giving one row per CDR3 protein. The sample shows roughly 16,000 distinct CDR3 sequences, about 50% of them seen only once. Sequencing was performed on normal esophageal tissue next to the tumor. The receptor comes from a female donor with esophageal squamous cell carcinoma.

CDR3 bases: TGTGCCAGCAGCCCCGGGGGGACAGATACGCAGTATTTT. It encodes CASSPGGTDTQYF. The chain carries TRBV3-1 and TRBJ2-3, with TRBD2 matching over 7 bases. Germline V lookup: CDR1 LGHDT, CDR2 YNNKEL (reference sequence). With V trimmed by 4 bases and J by 3 bases, 1 base remained unmatched. This CDR3 spans 13 amino acids.